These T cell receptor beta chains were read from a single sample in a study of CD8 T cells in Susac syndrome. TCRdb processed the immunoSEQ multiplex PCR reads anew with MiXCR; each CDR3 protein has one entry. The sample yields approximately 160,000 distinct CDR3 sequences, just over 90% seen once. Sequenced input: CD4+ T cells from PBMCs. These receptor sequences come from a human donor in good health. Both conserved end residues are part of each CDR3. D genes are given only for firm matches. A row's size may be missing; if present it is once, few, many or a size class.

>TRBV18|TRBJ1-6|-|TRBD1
CASSLGQGSNSPLHF
TGTGCCAGCTCCCTCGGACAGGGCAGTAATTCACCCCTCCACTTT
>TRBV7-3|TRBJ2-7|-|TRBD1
CASSPSEGQGFREQYF
TGTGCCAGCAGCCCTTCTGAGGGACAGGGTTTTCGTGAGCAGTACTTC
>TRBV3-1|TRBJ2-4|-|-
CASSHSKNIQYF
TGTGCCAGCAGCCACAGCAAAAACATTCAGTACTTC
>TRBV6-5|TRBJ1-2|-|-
CASSSRHNYGYTF
TGTGCCAGCAGTTCCAGACACAACTATGGCTACACCTTC
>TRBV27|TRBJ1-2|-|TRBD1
CASSQTGGRGYYGYTF
TGTGCCAGCAGTCAAACAGGGGGTAGGGGGTACTATGGCTACACCTTC
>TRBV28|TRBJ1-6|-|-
CASSSPGFDSPLHF
TGTGCCAGCAGTTCCCCCGGGTTCGATTCACCCCTCCACTTT
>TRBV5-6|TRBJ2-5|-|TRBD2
CASSAGGSLGTQYF
TGTGCCAGCAGCGCGGGGGGTAGCCTCGGGACCCAGTACTTC
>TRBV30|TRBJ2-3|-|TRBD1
CAWRETGSADTQYF
TGTGCCTGGAGGGAGACAGGGTCGGCTGATACGCAGTATTTT
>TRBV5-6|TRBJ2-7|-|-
CASSTRQAWGNEQYF
TGTGCCAGCAGCACCCGACAGGCGTGGGGGAACGAGCAGTACTTC
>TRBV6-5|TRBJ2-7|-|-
CASSYSAASSYEQYF
TGTGCCAGCAGTTACTCGGCTGCCAGCTCCTACGAGCAGTACTTC
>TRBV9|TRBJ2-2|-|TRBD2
CASSVGGGVTTGELFF
TGTGCCAGCAGCGTAGGGGGGGGAGTTACTACCGGGGAGCTGTTTTTT
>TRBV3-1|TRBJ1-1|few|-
CASSERAGKAEAFF
TGTGCCAGCAGCGAAAGAGCGGGAAAGGCTGAAGCTTTCTTT
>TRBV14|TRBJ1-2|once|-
CASSQGGYSNYGYTF
TGTGCCAGCAGCCAAGGCGGATACTCTAACTATGGCTACACCTTC
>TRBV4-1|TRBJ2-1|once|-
CASSQAWGTVNEQFF
TGCGCCAGCAGCCAAGCGTGGGGGACGGTCAATGAGCAGTTCTTC